This T cell receptor (beta chain) was obtained from a study of metastatic and nonmetastatic thyroid tumors. Overall study context: Samples came from malignant and benign thyroid patients, and repertoires were compared across blood and tumor or nodule tissue.

Nobody among the patients had been given any treatment before thyroid surgery. With MiXCR, TCRdb called clones anew from the PCR reads. The sample holds around 14,000 clones; 20% to 30% are singletons and the top ten take approximately 11%. The sample holds many counts of this clone. The receptor was isolated from a female donor with papillary thyroid cancer or a benign thyroid nodule (not recorded which). Some clones in this sample may be carry-over from other donors' samples. The specimen sequenced was tumor tissue.

The CDR3 spells CASRDIWGYGYTF. In DNA, the CDR3 is TGTGCCAGCAGGGACATCTGGGGCTATGGCTACACCTTC. This chain uses TRBV6-1 with TRBJ1-2; D perhaps matches TRBD1 (5 bases). V was pared by 6 bases and J by 4 bases, with 12 bases between. In germline, CDR1 is MNHNS, CDR2 SASEGT. CDR3 length: 13 amino acids.